Shown below are 32 T cell receptor beta chains from a single sample sequenced in a study of blood T cell repertoires in COVID-19. Method: immunoSEQ multiplex PCR; TCRdb's copy keeps in-frame clones and lacks some. The sample records roughly 150,000 clones, about 80% being singletons. The sample taken for sequencing was peripheral blood. The source of these receptors is a human donor in a cohort sampled during active COVID-19.

The J gene is TRBJ2-6, the V gene TRBV4-3; 9 nucleotides line up with TRBD1. After removal of 3 bases from V and 4 bases from J, the junction contained 4 bases not matched to a gene. Germline assignment: CDR1 LGHNA and CDR2 YSLEER. CDR3 length: 16 residues. The chain's CDR3 is CASSHFDRGGANVLTF. The CDR3 DNA is TGCGCCAGCAGCCATTTCGACAGGGGGGGGGCCAACGTCCTGACTTTC.

This rearrangement joins TRBV10-3 to TRBJ1-4; 8 bases agree with TRBD1. This CDR3 is 13 amino acids long. Germline V gene data show CDR1 as ENHRY and CDR2 as SYGVKD. V was pared by 6 bases and J by 8 bases, with 5 bases of the junction left unmatched. The DNA for the CDR3 is TGTGCCATCAGCATGGACAGGGAGGAAAAACTGTTTTTT. It yields the protein CAISMDREEKLFF.

With regard to this clone: The sample has other DNA sequences that encode this CDR3 too. CDR3 in DNA: TGTGCCAGCAGCTTAGGGCTAGCGTACAATGAGCAGTTCTTC. It specifies CASSLGLAYNEQFF. The chain links TRBV7-2 to TRBJ2-1; D perhaps matches TRBD2 (6 bases). Germline assignment: CDR1 SGHTA and CDR2 FQGNSA. The CDR3 is made up of 14 amino acids. With 1 base removed from V and 4 bases from J, the gap between germline ends came to 8 bases.

This clone was detected only a few times. The chain employs TRBV2 and TRBJ1-2; 8 bases are a match to TRBD1. V dropped 7 bases and J dropped 7; count of bases not matched to a gene: 11. Germline V gene sequence: CDR1 SNHLY, CDR2 FYNNEI. The CDR3 extends over 14 amino acids. Here the CDR3 reads CASKPTGVPGGYTF. CDR3 coding DNA: TGTGCCAGCAAGCCGACAGGGGTGCCGGGTGGCTACACCTTC.

A remark on this clone: At the DNA level, this CDR3 is encoded by other sequences in the same sample as well. This chain uses TRBV11-3 with TRBJ1-1; 9 bases are shared with TRBD1. After removal of 3 bases from V and 1 base from J, the junction contained 0 bases not matched to a gene. In germline, CDR1 is SGHNT, CDR2 YENEEA. This CDR3 contains 14 residues. The CDR3 bases are TGTGCCAGCAGCTTGGGACAGGGGAACACTGAAGCTTTCTTT. It specifies CASSLGQGNTEAFF.

V is TRBV5-6 and J is TRBJ1-3, with 8 bases identical to TRBD1. Per the germline V gene, CDR1 is SGHDT and CDR2 is YYEEEE. The CDR3 is 13 residues long. Trimming removed 6 bases from V and 4 bases from J; junction bases left unmatched: 3. The CDR3 DNA sequence: TGTGCCAGCAACAGACAGGGGGGAAACACCATATATTTT. It is translated as CASNRQGGNTIYF.

The chain links TRBV7-2 to TRBJ2-3; possibly TRBD2 for D (6 bases). Per germline, CDR1 SGHTA and CDR2 FQGNSA. V was clipped by 8 bases and J by 1 base, with 13 bases between them. CDR3 size: 14 residues. CDR3 in DNA: TGTGCCAGCGCAGGGCGGGGAGGCACAGATACGCAGTATTTT. Protein sequence: CASAGRGGTDTQYF.

The chain links TRBV24-1 to TRBJ1-1; 10 nucleotides align to TRBD1. Trimming took 4 bases from V and 1 from J; bases not matched to a gene: 5. Germline values: CDR1 KGHDR, CDR2 SFDVKD. This CDR3 has 16 residues. CDR3 sequence (DNA): TGTGCCACCAGTGAAGGGACAGGGGTTGGGAACACTGAAGCTTTCTTT. Translating gives CATSEGTGVGNTEAFF.

V gene TRBV18 combines with J gene TRBJ1-1, with 9 bases aligning to TRBD1. Germline V CDR1 and CDR2: KGHSH, LQKENI. V trimming: 2 bases; J trimming: 3 bases; junction bases outside the gene matches: 4. The CDR3 contains 15 residues. The CDR3, as DNA: TGTGCCAGCTCACCAGCCACAGGGGGCTACACTGAAGCTTTCTTT. This codes for CASSPATGGYTEAFF.

The V call is TRBV27, the J call TRBJ1-1; possible D gene TRBD1, 6 bases. Germline assignment: CDR1 MNHEY and CDR2 SMNVEV (reference sequence). V was shortened by 3 bases and J by 7 bases, with 15 bases between the two germline ends. This CDR3 is 14 amino acids long. DNA of the CDR3: TGTGCCAGCAGTTTTGACAGGACGCGGGTTGAAGCTTTCTTT. Translation: CASSFDRTRVEAFF.

Here the CDR3 reads CASSPGAEQFF. DNA of the CDR3: TGCGCCAGCAGCCCAGGCGCTGAGCAGTTCTTC. The rearrangement uses TRBV4-1 and TRBJ2-1; D uncertain. Trimming pared 4 bases from V and 9 bases from J, leaving 7 bases between. Germline V gene data show CDR1 as MGHRA and CDR2 as YSYEKL. The CDR3 has 11 residues.

This chain uses TRBV5-1 with TRBJ2-1; 7 bases agree with TRBD2. J was trimmed by 8 bases and V by 3 bases; bases with no gene match: 14. Germline V CDR1 and CDR2: SGHRS, YFSETQ. CDR3 length: 16 amino acids. Here the CDR3 reads CASSSRREGGSDEQFF. As DNA, the CDR3 is TGCGCCAGCAGCTCGCGGAGGGAGGGAGGCTCGGATGAGCAGTTCTTC.

V and J are TRBV6-2 or TRBV6-3 and TRBJ1-2, with TRBD1 as a possible D gene (6 bases). Germline CDR1 is MNHEY and CDR2 is SVGEGT. The CDR3 is 14 amino acids. The ends were cut back, 4 bases at V and 2 bases at J, with 11 bases in the middle. CDR3 residues: CASSSIGQNYGYTF. The CDR3 bases are TGTGCCAGCAGTTCAATAGGACAGAACTATGGCTACACCTTC.

The chain employs TRBV11-2 and TRBJ2-2, with D possibly matching TRBD1 (6 bases). Trimming pared 5 bases from V and 6 bases from J, leaving 13 bases between. Germline V gene lookup returns CDR1 SGHAT and CDR2 FQNNGV. The CDR3 contains 14 residues. CDR3 amino acids: CASSQLKGAGELFF. The CDR3, as DNA: TGTGCCAGCAGCCAGCTTAAGGGGGCCGGGGAGCTGTTTTTT.

The chain recombines TRBV5-1 with TRBJ2-1; 11 bases line up with TRBD2. The CDR3 loop spans 15 amino acids. Trimming took 2 bases from V and 7 from J; bases not matched to a gene: 5. The germline gives CDR1 SGHRS, CDR2 YFSETQ. CDR3 nucleotides: TGCGCCAGCAGCTTACTAGCGGGAGTTCAGAATGAGCAGTTCTTC. Residues: CASSLLAGVQNEQFF.

The chain is built from TRBV6-5 and TRBJ2-7; 9 bases map to TRBD1. The CDR3 sequence is 14 residues long. The germline V gene has CDR1 MNHEY and CDR2 SVGAGI. The trim removed 5 bases at V and 7 bases at J, leaving 9 bases unmatched. CDR3 amino acids: CASSTRDRAREQYF. In DNA, the CDR3 is TGTGCCAGCAGTACCCGGGACAGGGCAAGGGAGCAGTACTTC.

This chain links TRBV2 with TRBJ2-7, with D maybe TRBD2 (5 bases). Trimming removed 6 bases from V and 5 bases from J, with 8 bases in between. This CDR3 region has 11 residues. Germline CDR1 is SNHLY and CDR2 is FYNNEI. The CDR3 DNA follows: TGTGCCAGCAGAGTGGGAGACGAGCAGTACTTC. Translation gives CASRVGDEQYF.

The V call is TRBV5-1, the J call TRBJ1-5; TRBD1 might be the D (5 bases). Germline CDR1 SGHRS, CDR2 YFSETQ. The CDR3 has 14 residues. Trimming shortened V by 3 bases and J by 7 bases, and 14 bases separated the two germline ends. The CDR3 region has the DNA TGCGCCAGCAGCTCCCGACAGCCCGGGCAGCCCCAGCATTTT. Translated: CASSSRQPGQPQHF.

The rearrangement joins TRBV11-2 to TRBJ2-3; no clear D gene. Germline loops: CDR1 SGHAT, CDR2 FQNNGV. V was shortened by 5 bases and J by 0 bases, with 3 bases between the two germline ends. This CDR3 region has 12 residues. The CDR3 protein is CASSPSTDTQYF. The DNA of the CDR3 is TGTGCCAGCAGCCCGAGCACAGATACGCAGTATTTT.

This chain joins TRBV5-1 and TRBJ2-3; tentatively, D is TRBD2 (5 bases). Between the trimmed V and J ends, which lost 0 bases and 3 bases, there was a span of 17 bases. Germline V gene lookup returns CDR1 SGHRS and CDR2 YFSETQ. There are 17 residues in the CDR3. In nucleotides, the CDR3 is TGCGCCAGCAGCTTGGATTCTAGCTCCCTAGGTACAGATACGCAGTATTTT. Translating it yields CASSLDSSSLGTDTQYF.

The V gene is TRBV10-3, the J gene TRBJ2-7; TRBD2 is a possible D gene (5 bases). Trimming took off 6 bases at V and 7 bases at J, with 13 bases between the two ends. The CDR3 spans 12 residues. CDR1 and CDR2 from the germline V gene are ENHRY and SYGVKD. CDR3 DNA: TGTGCCATCAGGAGGGAAGGGTATGAGCAGTACTTC. The encoded protein is CAIRREGYEQYF.

The chain employs TRBV24-1 and TRBJ1-4, with D possibly matching TRBD1 (6 bases). The CDR3 spans 17 residues. The germline V gene has CDR1 KGHDR and CDR2 SFDVKD. The V end lost 3 bases, the J end lost 8 bases, and 21 bases lay between the germline ends. This CDR3 is CATSDTPGGTGPEKLFF. The CDR3 DNA reads as TGTGCCACCAGTGATACGCCGGGTGGAACAGGGCCAGAAAAACTGTTTTTT.

The genes are TRBV19 and TRBJ2-5; 9 bases are a match to TRBD2. Germline CDR1 LNHDA, CDR2 SQIVND (reference sequence). This CDR3 contains 15 residues. The CDR3 here is CASQGREGYQETQYF. The CDR3 nucleotides read TGTGCATCTCAGGGGCGGGAGGGGTACCAAGAGACCCAGTACTTC.

This clone showed up just a few times. The rearrangement joins TRBV5-1 to TRBJ2-2, with TRBD1 identical over 8 bases. The germline CDR1 and CDR2 sequences are SGHRS and YFSETQ. The V segment lost 7 bases and the J segment 4 bases; nucleotides outside the gene matches: 6. The length of the CDR3 is 14 residues. The CDR3 here is CASGYRGITGELFF. The CDR3 bases are TGCGCCAGCGGTTACAGGGGGATCACCGGGGAGCTGTTTTTT. Filled out from reference TRBV5-1 and TRBJ2-2, the complete variable domain reads KAGVTQTPRYLIKTRGQQVTLSCSPISGHRSVSWYQQTPGQGLQFLFEYFSETQRNKGNFPGRFSGRQFSNSRSEMNVSTLELGDSALYLCASGYRGITGELFFGEGSRLTVL.

This chain links TRBV7-2 with TRBJ2-2; TRBD2 is a possible D gene (6 bases). This CDR3 spans 15 amino acids. V was cut by 0 bases and J by 1 base, with 6 bases left in between. The germline V gene encodes CDR1 SGHTA and CDR2 FQGNSA. This CDR3 reads CASSLAGGNTGELFF. For the CDR3, the DNA is TGTGCCAGCAGCTTAGCGGGGGGGAACACCGGGGAGCTGTTTTTT.

This sequence joins TRBV5-6 and TRBJ2-3, with 7 positions matching TRBD2. CDR3 length: 15 residues. CDR1 is SGHDT, CDR2 YYEEEE, per germline. The junction had 11 bases not matched to a gene; V was cut back by 4 bases and J by 6 bases. This CDR3 reads CASSRLTSRRDTQYF. The DNA of the CDR3 is TGTGCCAGCAGCCGCTTGACTAGCCGTCGGGATACGCAGTATTTT.

V usage is TRBV3-1 (or the pseudogene TRBV3-2) and J usage is TRBJ1-2; 9 nucleotides agree with TRBD1. Germline CDR1 is LGHDT and CDR2 is YNNKEL (reference sequence). There are 12 residues in the CDR3. The V segment lost 4 bases and the J segment 8 bases; nucleotides outside the gene matches: 2. The CDR3 DNA is TGTGCCAGCAGCCTGGGACAGGGCGGCTACACCTTC. Residues: CASSLGQGGYTF.

This rearrangement joins TRBV7-9 to TRBJ2-5; 8 positions agree with TRBD1. Germline CDR1 and CDR2: SEHNR and FQNEAQ (reference sequence). Unmatched junction bases numbered 16, after V lost 6 bases and J lost 4 bases. The CDR3 loop spans 17 amino acids. The CDR3 region has the DNA TGTGCCAGCAGTTCTGGTCGGACAGGGTTATTGTCAGAGACCCAGTACTTC. Its protein is CASSSGRTGLLSETQYF.

The genes are TRBV24-1 and TRBJ2-2; 9 nucleotides align to TRBD1. This CDR3 has 18 residues. J lost 1 base, V lost 3 bases, and 8 bases had no gene match. Per germline, CDR1 KGHDR and CDR2 SFDVKD. CDR3 region: CATSDPATGGWNTGELFF. The CDR3 DNA follows: TGTGCCACCAGTGATCCTGCTACAGGGGGCTGGAACACCGGGGAGCTGTTTTTT.

This chain uses TRBV11-3 with TRBJ1-6; the match to TRBD1 covers 7 bases. V trimming: 6 bases; J trimming: 9 bases; junction bases outside the gene matches: 5. CDR1 and CDR2 from the germline V gene are SGHNT and YENEEA. This CDR3 spans 13 amino acids. The CDR3 region has the DNA TGTGCCAGCAGGGCCGGACAGGCTTCACCCCTCCACTTT. Residues: CASRAGQASPLHF.

The V gene is TRBV19, the J gene TRBJ2-3, with D possibly matching TRBD2 (5 bases). V was shortened by 5 bases and J by 4 bases, with 10 bases between the two germline ends. Germline loops: CDR1 LNHDA, CDR2 SQIVND (reference sequence). The CDR3 has 13 residues. This CDR3 is CASSAGLPDTQYF. The CDR3 DNA sequence: TGTGCCAGTAGTGCTGGACTTCCAGATACGCAGTATTTT.

V is TRBV4-3 and J is TRBJ2-1; possible D gene TRBD2, 6 bases. With 3 bases removed from V and 4 bases from J, the gap between germline ends came to 10 bases. Germline CDR1 and CDR2: LGHNA and YSLEER. CDR3 length: 14 residues. The CDR3 DNA is TGCGCCAGCAGCCAGGGGAGGAGGTACAATGAGCAGTTCTTC. The encoded protein is CASSQGRRYNEQFF.